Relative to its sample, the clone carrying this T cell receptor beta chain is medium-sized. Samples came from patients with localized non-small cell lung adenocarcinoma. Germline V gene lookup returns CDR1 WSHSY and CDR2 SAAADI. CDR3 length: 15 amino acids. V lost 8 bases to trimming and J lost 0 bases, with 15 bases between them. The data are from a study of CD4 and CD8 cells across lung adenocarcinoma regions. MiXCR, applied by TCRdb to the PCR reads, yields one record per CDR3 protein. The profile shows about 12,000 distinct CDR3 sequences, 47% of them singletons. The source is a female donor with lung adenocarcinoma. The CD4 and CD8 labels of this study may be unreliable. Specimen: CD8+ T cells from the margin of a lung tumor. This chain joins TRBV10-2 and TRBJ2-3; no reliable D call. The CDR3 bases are TGCGCCAGCCGTGGGGTTGCGCCAAGCACAGATACGCAGTATTTT. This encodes CASRGVAPSTDTQYF.